The T cell receptor (beta chain) described here comes from a study of response to subunit inactivated influenza vaccine. On this clonotype: What it binds is unknown.

Whole-study results and caveats: Authors suggested each seasonal influenza vaccination recruits few new T cells.

One entry per CDR3 protein, called by TCRdb with MiXCR from the RT-PCR reads. Of 600,000 to 850,000 distinct CDR3 sequences in the sample, approximately 14% were seen once. Germline CDR1 is SGHTA and CDR2 is FQGNSA. The CDR3 is 16 amino acids. V lost 2 bases and J lost 3, with 17 bases in between. This rearrangement joins TRBV7-2 to TRBJ2-7; possibly TRBD1 or TRBD2 for D (6 bases each). This specimen consisted of PBMCs from blood, obtained approximately 15 days before vaccination. The receptor comes from a man aged 45-65 years who received an inactivated influenza vaccine. This chain's CDR3 is CASSLSTGALRYEQYF. DNA for the CDR3: TGTGCCAGCAGCTTATCCACGGGGGCTCTCCGCTACGAGCAGTACTTC.